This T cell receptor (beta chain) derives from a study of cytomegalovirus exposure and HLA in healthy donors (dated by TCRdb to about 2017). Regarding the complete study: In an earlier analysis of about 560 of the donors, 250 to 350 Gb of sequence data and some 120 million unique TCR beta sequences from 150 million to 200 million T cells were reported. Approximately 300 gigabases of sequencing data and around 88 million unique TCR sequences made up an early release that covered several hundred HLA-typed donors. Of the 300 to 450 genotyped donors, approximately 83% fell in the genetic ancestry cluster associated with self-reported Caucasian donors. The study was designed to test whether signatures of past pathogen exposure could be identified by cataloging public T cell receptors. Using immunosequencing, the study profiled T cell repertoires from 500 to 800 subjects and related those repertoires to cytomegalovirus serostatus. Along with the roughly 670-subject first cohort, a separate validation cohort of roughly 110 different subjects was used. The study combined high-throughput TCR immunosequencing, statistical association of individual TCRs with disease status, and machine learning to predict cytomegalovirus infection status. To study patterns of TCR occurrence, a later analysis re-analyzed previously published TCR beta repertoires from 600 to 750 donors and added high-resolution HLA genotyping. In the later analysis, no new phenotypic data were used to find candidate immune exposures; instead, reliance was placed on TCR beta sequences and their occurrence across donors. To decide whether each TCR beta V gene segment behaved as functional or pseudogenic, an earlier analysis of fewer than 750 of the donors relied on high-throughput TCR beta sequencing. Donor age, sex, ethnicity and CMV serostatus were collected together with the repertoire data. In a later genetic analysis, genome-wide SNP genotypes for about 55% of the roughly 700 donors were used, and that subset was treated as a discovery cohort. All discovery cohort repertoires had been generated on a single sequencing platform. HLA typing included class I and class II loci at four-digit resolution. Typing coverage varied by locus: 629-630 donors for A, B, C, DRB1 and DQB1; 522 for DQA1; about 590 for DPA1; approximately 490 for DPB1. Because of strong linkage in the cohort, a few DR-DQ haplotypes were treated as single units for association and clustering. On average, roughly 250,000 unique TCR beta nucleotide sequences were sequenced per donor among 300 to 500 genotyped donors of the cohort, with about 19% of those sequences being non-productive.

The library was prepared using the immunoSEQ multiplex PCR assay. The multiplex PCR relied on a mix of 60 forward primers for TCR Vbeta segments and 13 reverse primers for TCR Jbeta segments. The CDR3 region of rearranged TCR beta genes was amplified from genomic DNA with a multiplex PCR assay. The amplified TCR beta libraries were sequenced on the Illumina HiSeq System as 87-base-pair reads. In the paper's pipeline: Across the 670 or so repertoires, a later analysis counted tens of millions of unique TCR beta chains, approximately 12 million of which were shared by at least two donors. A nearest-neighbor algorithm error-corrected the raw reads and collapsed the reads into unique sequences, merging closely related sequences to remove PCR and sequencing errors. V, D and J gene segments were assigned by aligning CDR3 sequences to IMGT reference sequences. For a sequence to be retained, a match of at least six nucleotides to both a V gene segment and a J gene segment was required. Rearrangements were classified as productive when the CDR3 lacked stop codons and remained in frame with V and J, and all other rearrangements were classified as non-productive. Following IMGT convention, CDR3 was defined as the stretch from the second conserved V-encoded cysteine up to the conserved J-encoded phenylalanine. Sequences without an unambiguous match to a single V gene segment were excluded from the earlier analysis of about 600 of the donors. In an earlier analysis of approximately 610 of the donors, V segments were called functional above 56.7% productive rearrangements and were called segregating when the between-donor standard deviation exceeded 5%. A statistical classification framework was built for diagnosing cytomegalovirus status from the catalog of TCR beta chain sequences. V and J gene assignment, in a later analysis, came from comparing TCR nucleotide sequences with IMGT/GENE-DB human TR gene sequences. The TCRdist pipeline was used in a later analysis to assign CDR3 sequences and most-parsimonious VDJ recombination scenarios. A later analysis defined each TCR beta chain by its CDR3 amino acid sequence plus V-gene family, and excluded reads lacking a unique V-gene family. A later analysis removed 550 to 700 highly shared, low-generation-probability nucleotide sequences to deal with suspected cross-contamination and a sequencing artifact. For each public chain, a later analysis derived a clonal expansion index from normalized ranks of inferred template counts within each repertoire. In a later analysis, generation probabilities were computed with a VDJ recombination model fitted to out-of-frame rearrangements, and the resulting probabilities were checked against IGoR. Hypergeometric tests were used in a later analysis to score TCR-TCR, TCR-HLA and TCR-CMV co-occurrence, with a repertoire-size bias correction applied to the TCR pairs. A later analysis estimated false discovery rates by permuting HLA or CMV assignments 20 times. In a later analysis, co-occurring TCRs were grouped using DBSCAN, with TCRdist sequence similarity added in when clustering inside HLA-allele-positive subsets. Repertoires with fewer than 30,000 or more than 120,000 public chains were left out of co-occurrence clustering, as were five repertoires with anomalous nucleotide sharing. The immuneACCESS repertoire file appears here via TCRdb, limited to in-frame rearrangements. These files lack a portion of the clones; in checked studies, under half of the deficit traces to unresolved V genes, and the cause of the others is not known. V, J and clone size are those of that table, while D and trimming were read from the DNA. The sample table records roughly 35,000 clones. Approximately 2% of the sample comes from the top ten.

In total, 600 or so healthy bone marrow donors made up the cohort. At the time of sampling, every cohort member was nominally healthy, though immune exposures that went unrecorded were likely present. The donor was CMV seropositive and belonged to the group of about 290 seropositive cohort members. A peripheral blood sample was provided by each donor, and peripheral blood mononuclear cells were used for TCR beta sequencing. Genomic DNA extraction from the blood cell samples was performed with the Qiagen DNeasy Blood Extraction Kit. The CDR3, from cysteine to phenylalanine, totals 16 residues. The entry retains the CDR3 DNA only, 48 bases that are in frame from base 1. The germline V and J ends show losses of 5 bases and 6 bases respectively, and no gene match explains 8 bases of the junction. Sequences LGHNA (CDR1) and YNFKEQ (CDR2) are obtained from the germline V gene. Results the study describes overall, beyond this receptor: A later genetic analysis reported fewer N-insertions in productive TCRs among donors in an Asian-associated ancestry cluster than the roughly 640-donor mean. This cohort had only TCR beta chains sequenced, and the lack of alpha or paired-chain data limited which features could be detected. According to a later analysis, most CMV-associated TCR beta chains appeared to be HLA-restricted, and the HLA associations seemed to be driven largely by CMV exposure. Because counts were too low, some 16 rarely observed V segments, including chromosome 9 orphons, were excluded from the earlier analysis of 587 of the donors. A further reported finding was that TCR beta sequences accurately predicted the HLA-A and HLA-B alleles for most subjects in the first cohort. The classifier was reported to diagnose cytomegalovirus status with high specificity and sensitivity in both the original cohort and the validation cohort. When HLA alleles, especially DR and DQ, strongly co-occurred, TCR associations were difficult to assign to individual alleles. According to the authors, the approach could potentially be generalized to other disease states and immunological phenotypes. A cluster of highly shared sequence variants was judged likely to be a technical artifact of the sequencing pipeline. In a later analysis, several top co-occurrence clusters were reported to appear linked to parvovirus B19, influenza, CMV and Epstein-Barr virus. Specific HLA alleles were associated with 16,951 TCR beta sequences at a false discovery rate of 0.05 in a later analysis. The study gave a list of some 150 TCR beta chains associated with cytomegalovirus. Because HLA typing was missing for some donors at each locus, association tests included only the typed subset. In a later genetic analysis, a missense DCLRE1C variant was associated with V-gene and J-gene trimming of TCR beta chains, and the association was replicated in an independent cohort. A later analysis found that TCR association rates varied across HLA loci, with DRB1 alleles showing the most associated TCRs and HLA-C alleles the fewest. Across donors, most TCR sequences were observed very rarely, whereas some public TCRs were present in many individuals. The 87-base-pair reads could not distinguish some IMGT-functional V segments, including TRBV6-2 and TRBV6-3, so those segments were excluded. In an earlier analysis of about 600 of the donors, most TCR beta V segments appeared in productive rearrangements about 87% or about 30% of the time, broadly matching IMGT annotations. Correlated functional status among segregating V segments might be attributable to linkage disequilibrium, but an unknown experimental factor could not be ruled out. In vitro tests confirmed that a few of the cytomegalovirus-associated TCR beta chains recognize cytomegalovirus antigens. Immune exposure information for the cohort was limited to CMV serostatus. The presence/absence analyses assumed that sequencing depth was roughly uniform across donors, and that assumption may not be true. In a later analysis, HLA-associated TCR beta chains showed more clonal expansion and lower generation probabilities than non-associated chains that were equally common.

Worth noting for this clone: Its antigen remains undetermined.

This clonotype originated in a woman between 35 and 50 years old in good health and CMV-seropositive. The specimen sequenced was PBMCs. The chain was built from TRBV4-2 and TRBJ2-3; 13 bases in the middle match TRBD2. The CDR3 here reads CASSSGTSGARDTQYF. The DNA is TGTGCCAGCAGCTCCGGGACTAGCGGGGCACGGGATACGCAGTATTTT.